The 20 T cell receptor beta chains below were found in one sample sequenced in a study of blood T cell repertoires in COVID-19. Some clones are missing from TCRdb's copy, which holds only in-frame ones; the method was immunoSEQ multiplex PCR. Among 150,000 to 200,000 clones listed, 79% were seen once. Sequenced material: peripheral blood. The source of these receptors is a man aged 60 to 75 with active or convalescent COVID-19.

The rearrangement links TRBV5-6 to TRBJ1-2; D not certain. This CDR3 has 13 amino acids. V dropped 3 bases and J dropped 12 bases, with 18 bases sitting between them. Germline V lookup: CDR1 SGHDT, CDR2 YYEEEE. Written as DNA, the CDR3 is TGTGCCAGCAGCTACTCCCGAGAGATTCTAAACACCTTC. It yields the protein CASSYSREILNTF. Supplemented by reference TRBV5-6 and TRBJ1-2, the full variable domain reads DAGVTQSPTHLIKTRGQQVTLRCSPKSGHDTVSWYQQALGQGPQFIFQYYEEEERQRGNFPDRFSGHQFPNYSSELNVNALLLGDSALYLCASSYSREILNTFGSGTRLTVV.

This clone was counted once. V and J are TRBV7-3 and TRBJ1-6, with 7 bases aligning to TRBD1. V shed 2 bases, J shed 7 bases, and the junction held 5 bases outside the gene matches. Looked up from germline, CDR1 is SGHTA and CDR2 is FQGTGA. The CDR3 contains 15 residues. CDR3 amino acids: CASSLRQGWNSPLHF. CDR3 in DNA: TGTGCCAGCAGCTTACGACAGGGTTGGAATTCACCCCTCCACTTT. The full variable domain, completed using reference TRBV7-3 and TRBJ1-6, is GAGVSQTPSNKVTEKGKYVELRCDPISGHTALYWYRQSLGQGPEFLIYFQGTGAADDSGLPNDRFFAVRPEGSVSTLKIQRTERGDSAVYLCASSLRQGWNSPLHFGNGTRLTVT.

This clone occurred many times. The chain uses TRBV30 and TRBJ1-1, with a possible D match to TRBD1 (6 bases). V lost 2 bases and J lost 0, with 10 bases in between. CDR3 length equals 14 residues. Germline V gene sequence: CDR1 GTSNPN, CDR2 SVGIG (reference sequence). The CDR3 DNA is TGTGCCTGGAGTAGTGGACAGTTGAACACTGAAGCTTTCTTT. This gives the protein CAWSSGQLNTEAFF.

The rearrangement links TRBV28 to TRBJ1-3; 7 bases map to TRBD1. The J segment lost 0 bases and the V segment lost 8 bases, leaving 13 bases of the junction unmatched. The CDR3 consists of 17 residues. Germline V gene data show CDR1 as MDHEN and CDR2 as SYDVKM. Written as DNA, the CDR3 is TGTGCCAGCTTCCCGCCGGGACAGCCTGTCTCTGGAAACACCATATATTTT. Protein sequence: CASFPPGQPVSGNTIYF.

V gene TRBV18 combines with J gene TRBJ2-2; D possibly corresponds to TRBD2 (5 bases). V lost 2 bases, J lost 4 bases, and 11 bases lay in between. The V gene's germline CDR1 is KGHSH and CDR2 LQKENI. This CDR3 region has 15 residues. The CDR3: CASSPGGGATGELFF. The DNA for the CDR3 is TGTGCCAGCTCACCAGGCGGAGGAGCCACCGGGGAGCTGTTTTTT.

The chain combines TRBV25-1 with TRBJ2-7, with TRBD1 as a possible D gene (5 bases). CDR3 size: 12 residues. Germline V gene sequence: CDR1 MGHDK, CDR2 SYGVNS. V shed 4 bases and J shed 4 bases, with 8 bases lying between them. CDR3 nucleotide sequence: TGTGCCAGCAGTGCAGGGAAGTACGAGCAGTACTTC. Encoded protein: CASSAGKYEQYF.

The rearrangement joins TRBV19 to TRBJ1-2; 10 nucleotides match TRBD1. V lost 3 bases and J lost 5; bases outside the gene matches: 9. CDR1 is LNHDA, CDR2 SQIVND, per germline (reference sequence). CDR3 length: 16 amino acids. CDR3 bases: TGTGCCAGTAGTATGGACGGGACAGGGGATGGATATGGCTACACCTTC. As protein: CASSMDGTGDGYGYTF.

The J gene is TRBJ2-1, the V gene TRBV27, with D perhaps matching TRBD2 (6 bases). The CDR3 totals 17 residues. Per germline, CDR1 MNHEY and CDR2 SMNVEV (reference sequence). V shed 6 bases and J shed 1 base, with 19 bases lying between them. The CDR3 coding sequence is TGTGCCAGCAGCTCCTTTAGCGGCCTTACGTCCTACAATGAGCAGTTCTTC. Residues: CASSSFSGLTSYNEQFF.

The rearrangement links TRBV6-2 or TRBV6-3 to TRBJ1-1, with D possibly matching TRBD1 (5 bases). V shed 5 bases and J shed 6 bases, with 10 bases lying between them. Germline V lookup: CDR1 MNHEY, CDR2 SVGEGT. The CDR3 has 12 amino acids. The CDR3 here is CASSLGGAEAFF. DNA of the CDR3: TGTGCCAGCAGTCTCGGGGGAGCTGAAGCTTTCTTT.

V and J are TRBV4-2 and TRBJ2-1, with TRBD2 identical over 7 bases. Germline CDR1 LGHNA, CDR2 YNFKEQ. The CDR3 is 19 amino acids. The V segment lost 0 bases and the J segment 2 bases; nucleotides outside the gene matches: 13. The CDR3 sequence is CASSQDPNLGLAAYNEQFF. CDR3 nucleotide sequence: TGTGCCAGCAGCCAAGATCCGAACCTCGGGCTAGCGGCCTACAATGAGCAGTTCTTC.

This chain joins TRBV7-2 and TRBJ2-3, with D hard to call. V was trimmed by 2 bases and J by 4 bases, leaving 7 bases between them. The CDR3 is made up of 13 amino acids. Germline V lookup: CDR1 SGHTA, CDR2 FQGNSA. The CDR3 nucleotides read TGTGCCAGCAGCTTAAGTTTAGCAGATACGCAGTATTTT. This sequence encodes CASSLSLADTQYF.

The chain has TRBV2 and TRBJ2-3, with 9 bases that match TRBD2. The CDR3 extends over 14 amino acids. With V trimmed by 6 bases and J by 2 bases, 3 bases remained unmatched. The germline V gene encodes CDR1 SNHLY and CDR2 FYNNEI. The CDR3 sequence: CASRVAGATDTQYF. The CDR3 DNA is TGTGCCAGCAGAGTAGCGGGGGCCACAGATACGCAGTATTTT.

This clone was seen a single time. This same CDR3 is encoded by further DNA sequences in the sample. The chain has TRBV27 and TRBJ2-7; D might be TRBD2 (6 bases). This CDR3 is 13 amino acids long. Germline assignment: CDR1 MNHEY and CDR2 SMNVEV (reference sequence). V lost 3 bases and J lost 1, with 7 bases in between. The CDR3 sequence: CASSFSGSYEQYF. CDR3 nucleotide sequence: TGTGCCAGCAGTTTCAGCGGGTCCTACGAGCAGTACTTC.

The V and J genes are TRBV5-3 and TRBJ1-5, with D possibly being TRBD1 (5 bases). Being an ORF, TRBV5-3 has a function that is uncertain. This CDR3 spans 16 amino acids. Deletions cut 3 bases from V and 6 bases from J, with 19 bases between. CDR3 in amino acids: CARSCGRGREGQPQHF. CDR3 bases: TGTGCCAGAAGCTGTGGCCGGGGCAGGGAGGGTCAGCCCCAGCATTTT.

The chain is built from TRBV7-9 and TRBJ2-2; 11 nucleotides agree with TRBD2. In germline, CDR1 is SEHNR, CDR2 FQNEAQ (reference sequence). Germline trimming cut 5 bases from V and 0 bases from J; bases unmatched to any gene: 5. This CDR3 is built from 17 residues. In DNA, the CDR3 is TGTGCCAGCAGCATCTCGACTAGCGGGGCGAACACCGGGGAGCTGTTTTTT. It encodes CASSISTSGANTGELFF.

This clone was observed once. The V gene is TRBV19, the J gene TRBJ2-1, with TRBD1 matching over 7 bases. With 4 bases clipped from V and 0 bases from J, the junction kept 6 bases outside the gene matches. The CDR3 has 16 amino acids. CDR1 and CDR2 from the germline V gene are LNHDA and SQIVND (reference sequence). The CDR3 DNA reads as TGTGCCAGTAGTACCGGGACAGAGAGCTCCTACAATGAGCAGTTCTTC. This codes for CASSTGTESSYNEQFF.

The gene calls are TRBV11-2 and TRBJ2-2; 7 bases agree with TRBD1. Germline assignment: CDR1 SGHAT and CDR2 FQNNGV. The CDR3 has 16 amino acids. The J segment lost 2 bases and the V segment lost 1 base, leaving 4 bases of the junction unmatched. CDR3 sequence (DNA): TGTGCCAGCAGCTTAGTCGGGACAGCTAACACCGGGGAGCTGTTTTTT. Its protein is CASSLVGTANTGELFF.

The chain employs TRBV7-8 and TRBJ1-6, with a possible D match to TRBD1 (6 bases). The CDR3 runs to 17 residues. The germline CDR1 and CDR2 sequences are SGHVS and FQNEAQ. V lost 5 bases and J 9 bases, leaving 23 bases between the germline ends. As DNA, the CDR3 is TGTGCCAGCAGCCCCGGAGGGGGAGGGGGTCGAGGTTCACCCCTCCACTTT. This sequence encodes CASSPGGGGGRGSPLHF.

This chain links TRBV5-1 with TRBJ1-5, with D perhaps TRBD1 (5 bases). The V gene lost 4 bases and the J gene lost 5 bases, with 16 bases spanning the gap. The V gene's germline CDR1 is SGHRS and CDR2 YFSETQ. The CDR3 has 15 residues. The CDR3 protein is CASSPGDSVDQPQHF. CDR3 DNA sequence: TGCGCCAGCAGCCCAGGTGACAGTGTCGATCAGCCCCAGCATTTT.

The chain employs TRBV27 and TRBJ2-2; 11 bases agree with TRBD2. J was trimmed by 5 bases and V by 3 bases; bases with no gene match: 11. The CDR3 contains 18 residues. Germline loops: CDR1 MNHEY, CDR2 SMNVEV (reference sequence). The CDR3 spells CASSFSLLAGGNTGELFF. The CDR3 DNA reads TGTGCCAGCAGTTTCTCCCTCTTAGCGGGAGGGAATACCGGGGAGCTGTTTTTT.